This is a list of T cell receptor beta chains from one sample in a study of T cell changes during pregnancy in multiple sclerosis. Assay: immunoSEQ multiplex PCR; the TCRdb copy retains only in-frame clones and omits some. The table shows under 25,000 clones, with roughly 87% occurring only once. The material sequenced was CD8+ T cells from peripheral blood mononuclear cells, taken after pregnancy. The receptors derive from a female donor with multiple sclerosis, enrolled in a pregnancy study. Each CDR3 is given with its conserved first and last residue. The order of the fields is D gene, CDR3 length, clone size, J gene, V gene, CDR3 DNA, CDR3 protein. A D gene is named only where the DNA matches it firmly. Clone size appears in some rows only: once, few, many, or a class for an expanded clone.

d_gene: -
len: 13
abundance: -
j_gene: TRBJ2-2
v_gene: TRBV7-9
CDR3nt: TGTGCCAGCAGCTTGGGGGCCACCGGGGAGCTGTTTTTT
CDR3aa: CASSLGATGELFF

d_gene: -
len: 15
abundance: few
j_gene: TRBJ2-1
v_gene: TRBV4-1
CDR3nt: TGCGCCAGCAGCCAGATGGGAGTTGGGCACAATGAGCAGTTCTTC
CDR3aa: CASSQMGVGHNEQFF

d_gene: TRBD2
len: 15
abundance: once
j_gene: TRBJ2-1
v_gene: TRBV2
CDR3nt: TGTGCCAGCAGTGGGGGGACTAGCGGGTACAATGAGCAGTTCTTC
CDR3aa: CASSGGTSGYNEQFF

d_gene: -
len: 13
abundance: -
j_gene: TRBJ2-7
v_gene: TRBV4-1
CDR3nt: TGCGCCAGCAGCCGGGTAGCAGACTACGAGCAGTACTTC
CDR3aa: CASSRVADYEQYF

d_gene: -
len: 14
abundance: -
j_gene: TRBJ1-1
v_gene: TRBV6-1
CDR3nt: TGTGCCAGCAGTGACGGGGACTCGCCTACTGAAGCTTTCTTT
CDR3aa: CASSDGDSPTEAFF

d_gene: -
len: 13
abundance: few
j_gene: TRBJ1-1
v_gene: TRBV2
CDR3nt: TGTGCCAGCAGTGACACAGGGTTGACTGAAGCTTTCTTT
CDR3aa: CASSDTGLTEAFF

d_gene: TRBD2
len: 14
abundance: -
j_gene: TRBJ2-7
v_gene: TRBV6-5
CDR3nt: TGTGCCAGCAGTTGGGGACTAGCGGGATACGAGCAGTACTTC
CDR3aa: CASSWGLAGYEQYF

d_gene: TRBD2
len: 16
abundance: -
j_gene: TRBJ2-3
v_gene: TRBV4-3
CDR3nt: TGCGCCAGCAGCCAAGCTCGCGGGAGCCTCACAGATACGCAGTATTTT
CDR3aa: CASSQARGSLTDTQYF

d_gene: -
len: 15
abundance: -
j_gene: TRBJ1-1
v_gene: TRBV28
CDR3nt: TGTGCCAGCAGTCCAGTAAGGGGAATGAACACTGAAGCTTTCTTT
CDR3aa: CASSPVRGMNTEAFF

d_gene: -
len: 14
abundance: -
j_gene: TRBJ2-1
v_gene: TRBV11-3
CDR3nt: TGTGCCAGCAGCGTCCGGGAGAGACCTGATGAGCAGTTCTTC
CDR3aa: CASSVRERPDEQFF

d_gene: TRBD1
len: 16
abundance: once
j_gene: TRBJ2-7
v_gene: TRBV5-1
CDR3nt: TGCGCCAGCAGCTTGGTCCGGGACAGGGTTATCGCCGAGCAGTACTTC
CDR3aa: CASSLVRDRVIAEQYF

d_gene: TRBD1
len: 16
abundance: -
j_gene: TRBJ2-6
v_gene: TRBV30
CDR3nt: TGTGCCTGGACCGGGACAGGGGGCTCTGGGGCCAACGTCCTGACTTTC
CDR3aa: CAWTGTGGSGANVLTF

d_gene: TRBD2
len: 14
abundance: -
j_gene: TRBJ2-1
v_gene: TRBV15
CDR3nt: TGTGCCACCAGTGGACTAGCAGATTACAATGAGCAGTTCTTC
CDR3aa: CATSGLADYNEQFF

d_gene: TRBD1
len: 16
abundance: -
j_gene: TRBJ1-2
v_gene: TRBV5-4
CDR3nt: TGTGCCAGCAGTAGGGACAGGGGGAACCTTCCGGATGGCTACACCTTC
CDR3aa: CASSRDRGNLPDGYTF

d_gene: TRBD2
len: 16
abundance: few
j_gene: TRBJ2-1
v_gene: TRBV27
CDR3nt: TGTGCCAGCAGTTTATCGTCCCTAGCGGGAGGGAATGAGCAGTTCTTC
CDR3aa: CASSLSSLAGGNEQFF

d_gene: TRBD1
len: 18
abundance: -
j_gene: TRBJ1-4
v_gene: TRBV15
CDR3nt: TGTGCCACCAGCAGAGATCGGGACAGGGGAAGAGGACGGGAAAAACTGTTTTTT
CDR3aa: CATSRDRDRGRGREKLFF

d_gene: -
len: 15
abundance: -
j_gene: TRBJ1-3
v_gene: TRBV5-1
CDR3nt: TGCGCCAGCAGTACCCCAGGGGACTCTGGAAACACCATATATTTT
CDR3aa: CASSTPGDSGNTIYF

d_gene: TRBD2
len: 17
abundance: -
j_gene: TRBJ2-1
v_gene: TRBV11-3
CDR3nt: TGTGCCAGCAGCTTAAGTCGAGCGGGAGGGGAGGGCAATGAGCAGTTCTTC
CDR3aa: CASSLSRAGGEGNEQFF

d_gene: TRBD1
len: 15
abundance: -
j_gene: TRBJ2-7
v_gene: TRBV7-6
CDR3nt: TGTGCCAGCAGCTTATCGGGACAGGGCGTCTACGAGCAGTACTTC
CDR3aa: CASSLSGQGVYEQYF

d_gene: -
len: 14
abundance: -
j_gene: TRBJ2-5
v_gene: TRBV4-1
CDR3nt: TGCGCCAGCAGCCAAGATTCTGGGGGCGAGACCCAGTACTTC
CDR3aa: CASSQDSGGETQYF

d_gene: TRBD2
len: 15
abundance: -
j_gene: TRBJ2-1
v_gene: TRBV7-9
CDR3nt: TGTGCCAGCAGCTTTCGCGGGAGGGCTTACAATGAGCAGTTCTTC
CDR3aa: CASSFRGRAYNEQFF

d_gene: TRBD1
len: 16
abundance: -
j_gene: TRBJ1-2
v_gene: TRBV6-5
CDR3nt: TGTGCCAGCAGTTACTCGATTGCCGGGACAGGGGATGGCTACACCTTC
CDR3aa: CASSYSIAGTGDGYTF

d_gene: -
len: 13
abundance: once
j_gene: TRBJ2-3
v_gene: TRBV7-9
CDR3nt: TGTGCCAGCAGCCTAGAAGGGGTAGATACGCAGTATTTT
CDR3aa: CASSLEGVDTQYF

d_gene: TRBD1
len: 14
abundance: -
j_gene: TRBJ1-1
v_gene: TRBV5-5
CDR3nt: TGTGCCAGCAGCTTGGGACAGGGTGGCACTGAAGCTTTCTTT
CDR3aa: CASSLGQGGTEAFF

d_gene: -
len: 14
abundance: -
j_gene: TRBJ2-1
v_gene: TRBV5-4
CDR3nt: TGTGCCAGCAGTAACCAGCGGTTCCACAATGAGCAGTTCTTC
CDR3aa: CASSNQRFHNEQFF

d_gene: -
len: 16
abundance: -
j_gene: TRBJ1-1
v_gene: TRBV13
CDR3nt: TGTGCCAGCAGCTTAGCCACCCCCTATCCAAACACTGAAGCTTTCTTT
CDR3aa: CASSLATPYPNTEAFF

d_gene: TRBD1
len: 15
abundance: -
j_gene: TRBJ1-5
v_gene: TRBV6-1
CDR3nt: TGTGCCAGCTACCGACAGGGGAGTGGAGGTCAGCCCCAGCATTTT
CDR3aa: CASYRQGSGGQPQHF

d_gene: -
len: 15
abundance: once
j_gene: TRBJ1-2
v_gene: TRBV2
CDR3nt: TGTGCCAGCAGCTTGATCGGAGACGCTAACTATGGCTACACCTTC
CDR3aa: CASSLIGDANYGYTF

d_gene: -
len: 14
abundance: once
j_gene: TRBJ1-1
v_gene: TRBV18
CDR3nt: TGTGCCAGCTCACCATCTGCGACTAGCGCTGAAGCTTTCTTT
CDR3aa: CASSPSATSAEAFF